This note documents a single TCR beta chain sequence. Only in-frame clones appear in the TCRdb table, and some are missing; sequencing was by immunoSEQ multiplex PCR. Here the sample spans about 130,000 clones, roughly 94% being singletons. The data originate from a study of control samples from healthy donors and cancer patients. Trimming took off 5 bases at V and 5 bases at J, with 22 bases between the two ends. Germline assignment: CDR1 SGHNT and CDR2 YENEEA. The CDR3 is 17 residues long. The sequenced sample was PBMCs. The origin of this receptor is a man aged 60 to 69 with colorectal cancer. The V call is TRBV11-3, the J call TRBJ2-1; D possibly corresponds to TRBD2 (7 bases). CDR3 nucleotides: TGTGCCAGCAGCCCACAATTGGGGAGGGGGGCAAACAATGAGCAGTTCTTC. Its protein product is CASSPQLGRGANNEQFF. The whole variable domain, remainder taken from reference TRBV11-3 and TRBJ2-1, is EAGVVQSPRYKIIEKKQPVAFWCNPISGHNTLYWYLQNLGQGPELLIRYENEEAVDDSQLPKDRFSAERLKGVDSTLKIQPAELGDSAVYLCASSPQLGRGANNEQFFGPGTRLTVL.